A single sample is the source of the 20 T cell receptor beta chains below, sequenced in a study of cytomegalovirus exposure and HLA in healthy donors (dated by TCRdb to the late 2010s). The protocol used for the library was the immunoSEQ multiplex PCR assay. What TCRdb holds here is the immuneACCESS table cut down to in-frame rearrangements. Part of the clones is not present; checked against another copy, under half of the missing clones reflect an unresolved V gene, and the others are unexplained. The sample data list 110,000 or so clones, and approximately 88% of these were observed just once. The ten largest clones capture 1.5% to 2% of the sample. The sequencing sample was made of PBMCs. Every receptor here comes from a man in his late teens or twenties in good health and CMV-seronegative.

V and J are TRBV5-1 and TRBJ2-2, with 10 bases aligning to TRBD2. The CDR3 runs to 18 residues. Per germline, CDR1 SGHRS and CDR2 YFSETQ. J gave up 2 bases and V 4 bases, and 11 bases lay outside the gene matches. CDR3 coding DNA: TGCGCCAGCAGCGCAGAACTAGCGGGGCACTATAACACCGGGGAGCTGTTTTTT. Translation: CASSAELAGHYNTGELFF.

The chain employs TRBV6-5 and TRBJ1-2, with 7 bases that match TRBD1. The germline gives CDR1 MNHEY, CDR2 SVGAGI. V dropped 6 bases and J dropped 0; count of bases not matched to a gene: 1. CDR3 length equals 13 residues. The chain's CDR3 is CASRQGTNYGYTF. DNA of the CDR3: TGTGCCAGCAGACAGGGGACTAACTATGGCTACACCTTC.

The chain combines TRBV4-1 with TRBJ1-4, with D perhaps matching TRBD1 (6 bases). The V gene lost 4 bases and the J gene lost 5 bases, with 14 bases spanning the gap. CDR1 and CDR2 from the germline V gene are MGHRA and YSYEKL. The CDR3 is 15 amino acids. CDR3 bases: TGCGCCAGCAGCCTAAGGACAGATCTAAATGAAAAACTGTTTTTT. Protein product: CASSLRTDLNEKLFF.

V and J are TRBV6-6 and TRBJ1-6; 7 nucleotides line up with TRBD1. V gave up 0 bases and J gave up 10 bases; unmatched junction bases: 3. From germline, CDR1 is MNHNY and CDR2 SVGAGI (reference sequence). The CDR3 is 14 residues long. The CDR3 DNA sequence: TGTGCCAGCAGTTACTCGAGACAGGGATCACCCCTCCACTTT. This encodes CASSYSRQGSPLHF.

The rearrangement joins TRBV18 to TRBJ1-4; 7 positions match TRBD1. Looked up from germline, CDR1 is KGHSH and CDR2 is LQKENI. The CDR3 totals 15 residues. Trimming removed 1 base from V and 7 bases from J; junction bases left unmatched: 6. The chain's CDR3 is CASSPLRDRSEKLFF. The CDR3 nucleotides are TGTGCCAGCTCACCACTCCGGGACAGAAGTGAAAAACTGTTTTTT.

This clone occurred a few times. The chain uses TRBV7-2 and TRBJ1-3; D gene unclear. The ends were cut back, 5 bases at V and 6 bases at J, with 5 bases in the middle. The CDR3 totals 11 residues. CDR1 is SGHTA and CDR2 is FQGNSA in the germline V gene. The CDR3 loop reads CASSVINTIYF. CDR3 DNA sequence: TGTGCCAGCAGCGTAATAAACACCATATATTTT.

V is TRBV19 and J is TRBJ1-6; TRBD1 is a possible D gene (6 bases). Per germline, CDR1 LNHDA and CDR2 SQIVND (reference sequence). V lost 4 bases to trimming and J lost 3 bases, with 7 bases between them. The CDR3 is 14 amino acids. DNA of the CDR3: TGTGCCAGTAGTACAGGGGTCTATAATTCACCCCTCCACTTT. Translating it yields CASSTGVYNSPLHF.

The chain carries TRBV27 and TRBJ2-1; TRBD1 is a possible D gene (6 bases). V lost 7 bases and J lost 8, with 18 bases in between. Germline values: CDR1 MNHEY, CDR2 SMNVEV (reference sequence). The length of the CDR3 is 14 residues. CDR3 nucleotides: TGTGCCAGCAAGATTACAGCAGGGGCACATGAGCAGTTCTTC. The encoded protein is CASKITAGAHEQFF.

CDR3 DNA: TGTGCCAGCAGCACTACAGGGAGCGGGGAGCTGTTTTTT. The encoded protein is CASSTTGSGELFF. The chain is built from TRBV11-2 and TRBJ2-2; D perhaps matches TRBD1 (6 bases). The germline CDR1 and CDR2 sequences are SGHAT and FQNNGV. The CDR3 has 13 residues. The germline V and J ends were trimmed by 5 bases and 7 bases, with 11 bases remaining between them.

V usage is TRBV10-3 and J usage is TRBJ2-1; a possible D gene is TRBD2 (5 bases). CDR1 and CDR2 (germline): ENHRY, SYGVKD. The CDR3 runs 15 residues. V was trimmed by 6 bases and J by 1 base, leaving 13 bases between them. The CDR3 is CAIRAESGSYNEQFF. DNA for the CDR3: TGTGCCATCAGAGCCGAGAGCGGTTCCTACAATGAGCAGTTCTTC.

V is TRBV4-3 and J is TRBJ1-4, with a tentative D call TRBD1 (5 bases). The CDR3 covers 16 residues. Trimming pared 2 bases from V and 5 bases from J, leaving 15 bases between. Germline values: CDR1 LGHNA, CDR2 YSLEER. DNA for the CDR3: TGCGCCAGCAGCCAAATATCCCGGGACTTAAATGAAAAACTGTTTTTT. This encodes CASSQISRDLNEKLFF.

The chain uses TRBV25-1 and TRBJ1-6; the D gene is possibly TRBD1 (6 bases). The CDR3 has 15 amino acids. V was cut by 0 bases and J by 8 bases, with 11 bases left in between. Germline V CDR1 and CDR2: MGHDK, SYGVNS. CDR3 in amino acids: CASSEYGGRDSPLHF. Here the CDR3 DNA reads TGTGCCAGCAGTGAATATGGGGGCAGGGATTCACCCCTCCACTTT.

The chain has TRBV11-2 and TRBJ2-7, with TRBD1 identical over 7 bases. This CDR3 is 15 amino acids long. CDR1 is SGHAT and CDR2 is FQNNGV in the germline V gene. With V trimmed by 5 bases and J by 4 bases, 11 bases remained unmatched. CDR3 sequence (DNA): TGTGCCAGCAGCGTTGAATCTTACAGGGGTTACGAGCAGTACTTC. The encoded protein is CASSVESYRGYEQYF. The variable domain in full, completed from reference TRBV11-2 and TRBJ2-7, reads EAGVAQSPRYKIIEKRQSVAFWCNPISGHATLYWYQQILGQGPKLLIQFQNNGVVDDSQLPKDRFSAERLKGVDSTLKIQPAKLEDSAVYLCASSVESYRGYEQYFGPGTRLTVT.

This rearrangement joins TRBV7-9 to TRBJ2-7; 8 bases fit TRBD1. V lost 5 bases to trimming and J lost 6 bases; unmatched junction nucleotides: 9. Germline V gives CDR1 SEHNR, CDR2 FQNEAQ (reference sequence). This CDR3 spans 14 amino acids. CDR3: CASSLTGARVEQYF. The CDR3 DNA reads as TGTGCCAGCAGCCTGACAGGGGCTCGGGTCGAGCAGTACTTC.

This clone was counted once. In nucleotides, the CDR3 is TGCGCCAGCAGCTTGACAACAAAAGAGACCCAGTACTTC. The encoded protein is CASSLTTKETQYF. The V gene is TRBV5-1, the J gene TRBJ2-5; D not resolved. Germline V lookup: CDR1 SGHRS, CDR2 YFSETQ. Trimming stripped 1 base from V and 3 bases from J, with 7 bases between. The length of the CDR3 is 13 residues.

The CDR3 loop is CASSHVGTGSYNEQFF. Written as DNA, the CDR3 is TGTGCCAGCAGCCACGTAGGGACAGGGTCTTACAATGAGCAGTTCTTC. V is TRBV19 and J is TRBJ2-1; 9 nucleotides match TRBD1. The germline V gene has CDR1 LNHDA and CDR2 SQIVND (reference sequence). CDR3 length: 16 residues. J lost 4 bases, V lost 9 bases, and 13 bases had no gene match. The full variable domain, rest sourced from reference TRBV19 and TRBJ2-1, is DGGITQSPKYLFRKEGQNVTLSCEQNLNHDAMYWYRQDPGQGLRLIYYSQIVNDFQKGDIAEGYSVSREKKESFPLTVTSAQKNPTAFYLCASSHVGTGSYNEQFFGPGTRLTVL.

This clone was seen just once. This chain joins TRBV19 and TRBJ1-1; 8 nucleotides match TRBD1. V gave up 3 bases and J gave up 11 bases; unmatched junction bases: 11. CDR3 size: 14 residues. Germline V gene sequence: CDR1 LNHDA, CDR2 SQIVND (reference sequence). The CDR3 loop reads CASSINTGGPLAFF. DNA of the CDR3: TGTGCCAGTAGTATTAACACAGGGGGGCCGCTTGCTTTCTTT.

This chain uses TRBV5-1 with TRBJ1-5; no reliable D call. The CDR3 is made up of 14 amino acids. V dropped 0 bases and J dropped 5 bases, with 9 bases sitting between them. Germline V lookup: CDR1 SGHRS, CDR2 YFSETQ. As DNA, the CDR3 is TGCGCCAGCAGCTTGGAAGAGGGCCATCAGCCCCAGCATTTT. This translates into CASSLEEGHQPQHF.

The V call is TRBV28, the J call TRBJ1-3, with no clear D. Between the trimmed V and J ends, which lost 6 bases and 0 bases, there was a span of 9 bases. CDR1 MDHEN and CDR2 SYDVKM come from the germline V gene. The CDR3 has 14 residues. The CDR3 bases are TGTGCCAGCAGCAACACCGACTCTGGAAACACCATATATTTT. Residues: CASSNTDSGNTIYF. Full variable domain (missing parts from reference TRBV28 and TRBJ1-3): DVKVTQSSRYLVKRTGEKVFLECVQDMDHENMFWYRQDPGLGLRLIYFSYDVKMKEKGDIPEGYSVSREKKERFSLILESASTNQTSMYLCASSNTDSGNTIYFGEGSWLTVV.

The V and J genes are TRBV7-7 and TRBJ2-1; tentatively, D is TRBD2 (6 bases). V was shortened by 5 bases and J by 4 bases, with 15 bases between the two germline ends. Germline CDR1 is SSHAT and CDR2 is FNYEAQ (reference sequence). This CDR3 comprises 15 residues. CDR3 amino acids: CASSPDRDSYNEQFF. CDR3 coding DNA: TGTGCCAGCAGCCCGGACCGGGACTCTTACAATGAGCAGTTCTTC.